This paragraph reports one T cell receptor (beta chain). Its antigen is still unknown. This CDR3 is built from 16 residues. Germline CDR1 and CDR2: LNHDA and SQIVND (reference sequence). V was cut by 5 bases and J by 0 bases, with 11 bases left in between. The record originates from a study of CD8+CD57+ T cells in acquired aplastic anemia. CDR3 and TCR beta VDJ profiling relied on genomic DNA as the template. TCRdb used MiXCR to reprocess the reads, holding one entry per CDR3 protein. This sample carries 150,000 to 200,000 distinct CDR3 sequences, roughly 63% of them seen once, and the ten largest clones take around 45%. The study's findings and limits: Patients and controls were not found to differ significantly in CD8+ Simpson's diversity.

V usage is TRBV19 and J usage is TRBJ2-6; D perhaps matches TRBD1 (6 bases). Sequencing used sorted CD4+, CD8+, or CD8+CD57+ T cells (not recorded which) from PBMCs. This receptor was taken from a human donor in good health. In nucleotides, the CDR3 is TGTGCCAGTAGTCCGGACAGAGACTCTGGGGCCAACGTCCTGACTTTC. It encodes CASSPDRDSGANVLTF.